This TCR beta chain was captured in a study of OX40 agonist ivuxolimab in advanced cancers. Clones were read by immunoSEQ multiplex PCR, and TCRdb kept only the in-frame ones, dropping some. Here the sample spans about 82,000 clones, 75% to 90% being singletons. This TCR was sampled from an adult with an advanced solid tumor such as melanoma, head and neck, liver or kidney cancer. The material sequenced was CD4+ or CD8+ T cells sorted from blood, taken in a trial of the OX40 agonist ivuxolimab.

The CDR3 region is CASGFDGTYEQYF. DNA for the CDR3: TGTGCTAGTGGCTTCGACGGAACCTACGAGCAGTACTTC. V and J are TRBV12-5 and TRBJ2-7; D unclear. Per the germline V gene, CDR1 is LGHNT and CDR2 is FRNRAP. The CDR3 runs 13 residues. The germline V and J ends were trimmed by 6 bases and 2 bases, with 11 bases remaining between them.